The clone carrying this TCR beta chain was found a few times. Its specificity is not known. The data originate from a study of neurological immune-mediated disorders. Study-level results: Across subjects, expanded clones had no CDR3 amino acid sequences in common, pointing to private repertoires in all groups.

cDNA was made by 5'RACE with 10-nucleotide random UMIs. A single run covered 15-18 subjects with over 170 million TCR-beta sequences. TCRdb re-called the 5' RACE reads through MiXCR, storing one row per CDR3 protein. The sample yields approximately 31,000 distinct CDR3 sequences, under 6% seen once. From germline, CDR1 is SGHRS and CDR2 YFSETQ. With 4 bases clipped from V and 4 bases from J, the junction kept 5 bases outside the gene matches. The CDR3 totals 14 residues. The material sequenced was PBMCs. The V gene is TRBV5-1, the J gene TRBJ2-7, with 10 bases lining up with TRBD1. The receptor was isolated from a man aged 18 to 30 in good health. The CDR3 region is CASSEGQGRYEQYF. CDR3 DNA: TGCGCCAGCAGCGAGGGACAGGGGAGGTACGAGCAGTACTTC.